This is a list of T cell receptor beta chains from one sample in a study of T cells in Graves' hyperthyroidism and ophthalmopathy. In TCRdb, the multiplex PCR reads were re-called with MiXCR into one record per CDR3 protein. The sample lists fewer than 650,000 distinct CDR3 sequences; 46% were seen once. The specimen was peripheral blood or thyroid tissue (not recorded which). The origin of the receptors is an adult woman with Graves' disease, either hyperthyroidism or ophthalmopathy (not recorded which). The CDR3 runs from the conserved cysteine through the conserved F or W. The order of the fields is D gene, J gene, V gene, clone size, CDR3 DNA, CDR3 protein. A D gene is named only where the DNA matches it firmly. Clone size is given for some rows only: seen once, a few or many times, or a class if the clone is expanded.

TRBD1 | TRBJ1-5 | TRBV11-2 | . | TGTGCCAGCAGCCAAGAGGGACAGGGGCGTCAGCCCCAGCATTTT | CASSQEGQGRQPQHF
. | TRBJ1-3 | TRBV7-6 | once | TGCGCCAGCAGCCAAGATATCGGCCCAGGATCTGGAAACACCATATATTTT | CASSQDIGPGSGNTIYF
TRBD1 | TRBJ1-1 | TRBV24-1 | many | TGTGCCACCAGTGATCCGGGACAGATTGAAGCTTTCTTT | CATSDPGQIEAFF
. | TRBJ1-5 | TRBV15 | . | TGTGCCACCAGCAGAGTGGGCAGGGCGAATCAGCCCCAGCATTTT | CATSRVGRANQPQHF
TRBD1 | TRBJ1-1 | TRBV10-2 | . | TGCGCCAGCTCGACCGGGACAGGAGGGAACACTGAAGCTTTCTTT | CASSTGTGGNTEAFF
. | TRBJ1-2 | TRBV29-1 | . | TGCAGCGTTGTTGTCGGGACTAACTATGGCTACACCTTC | CSVVVGTNYGYTF
TRBD1 | TRBJ1-3 | TRBV10-3 | . | TGTGTCATCAGGGGAGGACAGGGGACGTTTTCTGGAAACACCATATATTTT | CVIRGGQGTFSGNTIYF
TRBD1 | TRBJ2-7 | TRBV7-9 | once | TGTGCCAGCATTGAACAGGGGCTTGGGGAGCAGTACTTC | CASIEQGLGEQYF
. | TRBJ2-5 | TRBV28 | . | TGTGCCAGCAGTTTTCGGGCAAACGAGTACCAAGAGACCCAGTACTTC | CASSFRANEYQETQYF
. | TRBJ2-5 | TRBV7-6 | few | TGTGCCAGCAGCTTAGACCTGGGAGGGGGCGCGGAGACCCAGTACTTC | CASSLDLGGGAETQYF
TRBD1 | TRBJ1-2 | TRBV2 | . | TGTGCCAGCAGCGGGGGACAGGTTGGGGGCTACACCTTC | CASSGGQVGGYTF
. | TRBJ1-2 | TRBV20-1 | many | TGCAGTGCTAGAGCACAGAGGATGATCTATTCTGCTGGCTACACCTTC | CSARAQRMIYSAGYTF
. | TRBJ1-6 | TRBV2 | . | TGTGCCAGCAAGTCCTCGGGGGCTGGTAATTCACCCCTCCACTTT | CASKSSGAGNSPLHF
TRBD1 | TRBJ1-3 | TRBV29-1 | many | TGCAGCGTTCAACGGCAGGGGGTAGGAAGCTCTGGAAACACCATATATTTT | CSVQRQGVGSSGNTIYF
. | TRBJ1-2 | TRBV2 | once | TGTGCCAGCAGCTGGGGGGCCGGGGAAGGGTTCGGCTACACCTTC | CASSWGAGEGFGYTF
. | TRBJ1-3 | TRBV7-3 | few | TGTGCCAGCAGTTCAACGGATGGGAACACCATATATTTT | CASSSTDGNTIYF
TRBD1 | TRBJ2-7 | TRBV7-9 | . | TGTGCCAGCAGCTTAGGGGGTTCGGGACAGCCCTACGAGCAGTACTTC | CASSLGGSGQPYEQYF
TRBD1 | TRBJ1-5 | TRBV6-1 | . | TGTGCCAGCAGTGAAAGACAGGGGAGCAATCAGCCCCAGCATTTT | CASSERQGSNQPQHF
TRBD2 | TRBJ2-7 | TRBV5-1 | . | TGCGCCAGCAGCTTGGTCGGGACTAGCGCCTACGAGCAGTACTTC | CASSLVGTSAYEQYF
TRBD1 | TRBJ2-7 | TRBV25-1 | . | TGTGCCAGCAGTGACCCAGGGACAGGGGACGAGCAGTACTTC | CASSDPGTGDEQYF
TRBD1 | TRBJ1-2 | TRBV25-1 | . | TGTGCTACCCCGGGACAGTTCGGCTATGGCTACACCTTC | CATPGQFGYGYTF
. | TRBJ1-2 | TRBV4-2 | many | TGTGCCAGCAGCCAAGTAACCAGGGATAGCTATGGCTACACCTTC | CASSQVTRDSYGYTF
TRBD1 | TRBJ1-1 | TRBV7-9 | once | TGTGCCAGCAGCCGCGGGACAGTCTACACTGAAGCTTTCTTT | CASSRGTVYTEAFF
. | TRBJ1-1 | TRBV11-1 | . | TGTGCCAGCAGCCGGGGGACGGAGAACACTGAAGCTTTCTTT | CASSRGTENTEAFF
TRBD1 | TRBJ2-7 | TRBV6-2/TRBV6-3 | . | TGTGCCAGCAGTTACAACGCCGGGACAGGGAACCGCGAGCAGTACTTC | CASSYNAGTGNREQYF
. | TRBJ1-5 | TRBV10-3 | many | TGTGCCATCAGTGATAACAGCAATCAGCCCCAGCATTTT | CAISDNSNQPQHF
. | TRBJ1-1 | TRBV28 | . | TGTGCCAGCAGTTTTTTATCAGGGAACACTGAAGCTTTCTTT | CASSFLSGNTEAFF
TRBD1 | TRBJ1-5 | TRBV7-2 | . | TGTGCCAGCAGCTCCAGGGGCCTGGGACAGCTCAATCAGCCCCAGCATTTT | CASSSRGLGQLNQPQHF
TRBD1 | TRBJ1-6 | TRBV19 | . | TGTGCCAGTAGCGACCGGGACAGGGTTTCACCCCTCCACTTT | CASSDRDRVSPLHF
. | TRBJ1-6 | TRBV7-1 | . | TGTGCCAGCAGCTCGATGGGACGCTCCTATAATTCACCCCTCCACTTT | CASSSMGRSYNSPLHF
TRBD1 | TRBJ2-5 | TRBV29-1 | . | TGCAGCCTAACAGGGGCGTTAGAGACCCAGTACTTC | CSLTGALETQYF
. | TRBJ2-7 | TRBV25-1 | many | TGTGCCAGCAGTGACGGGGCTAGGGGCTACGAGCAGTACTTC | CASSDGARGYEQYF
. | TRBJ1-4 | TRBV4-2 | . | TGTGCCAGCAGCCAAGATGAAAAACTGTTTTTT | CASSQDEKLFF
. | TRBJ1-5 | TRBV10-3 | . | TGTGCCATCAGTGAGTTTTCGGGGAATCAGCCCCAGCATTTT | CAISEFSGNQPQHF
. | TRBJ2-7 | TRBV7-2 | many | TGTGCCAGCAGCTTAGCTCAGCCCAACGAGCAGTACTTC | CASSLAQPNEQYF
. | TRBJ2-7 | TRBV7-2 | . | TGTGCCAGCAGCCTAGAGACAGGAGAAACCTACGAGCAGTACTTC | CASSLETGETYEQYF
TRBD1 | TRBJ2-5 | TRBV7-9 | . | TGTGCCAGCAGTTTATGGGCAGGGGGCGCGGGAAAGGGGGAGACCCAGTACTTC | CASSLWAGGAGKGETQYF
. | TRBJ1-2 | TRBV5-1 | . | TGCGCCAGCAGAACTGACAGGCCGTATAACTATGGCTACACCTTC | CASRTDRPYNYGYTF
. | TRBJ1-6 | TRBV29-1 | . | TGCAGCGTGGGCTCCTATAATTCACCCCTCCACTTT | CSVGSYNSPLHF
. | TRBJ2-7 | TRBV7-2 | few | TGTGCCAGCAAGCGGTCCTCCTACGAGCAGTACTTC | CASKRSSYEQYF
TRBD1 | TRBJ1-1 | TRBV11-2 | . | TGTGCCAGCAGCTCCACCAGACAGGGCCCTGAAGAAGCTTTCTTT | CASSSTRQGPEEAFF
. | TRBJ1-6 | TRBV2 | . | TGTGCCAGCAGTGAAGGAAGGGCCTATAATTCACCCCTCCACTTT | CASSEGRAYNSPLHF
. | TRBJ1-1 | TRBV24-1 | . | TGTGCCACCAGTGACCCGACAGACACTGAAGCTTTCTTT | CATSDPTDTEAFF
TRBD1 | TRBJ1-5 | TRBV25-1 | . | TGTGCCAGCAGTGAAGGACAGGGGCCCTATAGCAATCAGCCCCAGCATTTT | CASSEGQGPYSNQPQHF
. | TRBJ1-3 | TRBV6-5 | many | TGTGCCAGCAGACCGAGACAGATCTCGACCATATATTTT | CASRPRQISTIYF
. | TRBJ1-1 | TRBV7-9 | many | TGTGCCAGCATCCTCCACGGGGGGAACACTGAAGCTTTCTTT | CASILHGGNTEAFF
TRBD2 | TRBJ2-2 | TRBV27 | many | TGTGCCAGCAGTTTAACAGCGGGAGTATCCGGGGAGCTGTTTTTT | CASSLTAGVSGELFF
. | TRBJ1-2 | TRBV10-2 | . | TGCGCCAGCAGTGATCATATCGGGGATGCCTATGGCTACACCTTC | CASSDHIGDAYGYTF
. | TRBJ1-5 | TRBV11-2 | many | TGTGCCAGCAGCTTAGGCAACATGGACAGTTCTATGAGCAATCAGCCCCAGCATTTT | CASSLGNMDSSMSNQPQHF
. | TRBJ2-1 | TRBV7-9 | . | TGTGCCAGCAGCTTAGCCGCAGTCGGCAATGAGCAGTTCTTC | CASSLAAVGNEQFF
. | TRBJ2-7 | TRBV4-1 | few | TGCGCCAGCAGCCAAGATGACACAGGGTGGGACGAGCAGTACTTC | CASSQDDTGWDEQYF